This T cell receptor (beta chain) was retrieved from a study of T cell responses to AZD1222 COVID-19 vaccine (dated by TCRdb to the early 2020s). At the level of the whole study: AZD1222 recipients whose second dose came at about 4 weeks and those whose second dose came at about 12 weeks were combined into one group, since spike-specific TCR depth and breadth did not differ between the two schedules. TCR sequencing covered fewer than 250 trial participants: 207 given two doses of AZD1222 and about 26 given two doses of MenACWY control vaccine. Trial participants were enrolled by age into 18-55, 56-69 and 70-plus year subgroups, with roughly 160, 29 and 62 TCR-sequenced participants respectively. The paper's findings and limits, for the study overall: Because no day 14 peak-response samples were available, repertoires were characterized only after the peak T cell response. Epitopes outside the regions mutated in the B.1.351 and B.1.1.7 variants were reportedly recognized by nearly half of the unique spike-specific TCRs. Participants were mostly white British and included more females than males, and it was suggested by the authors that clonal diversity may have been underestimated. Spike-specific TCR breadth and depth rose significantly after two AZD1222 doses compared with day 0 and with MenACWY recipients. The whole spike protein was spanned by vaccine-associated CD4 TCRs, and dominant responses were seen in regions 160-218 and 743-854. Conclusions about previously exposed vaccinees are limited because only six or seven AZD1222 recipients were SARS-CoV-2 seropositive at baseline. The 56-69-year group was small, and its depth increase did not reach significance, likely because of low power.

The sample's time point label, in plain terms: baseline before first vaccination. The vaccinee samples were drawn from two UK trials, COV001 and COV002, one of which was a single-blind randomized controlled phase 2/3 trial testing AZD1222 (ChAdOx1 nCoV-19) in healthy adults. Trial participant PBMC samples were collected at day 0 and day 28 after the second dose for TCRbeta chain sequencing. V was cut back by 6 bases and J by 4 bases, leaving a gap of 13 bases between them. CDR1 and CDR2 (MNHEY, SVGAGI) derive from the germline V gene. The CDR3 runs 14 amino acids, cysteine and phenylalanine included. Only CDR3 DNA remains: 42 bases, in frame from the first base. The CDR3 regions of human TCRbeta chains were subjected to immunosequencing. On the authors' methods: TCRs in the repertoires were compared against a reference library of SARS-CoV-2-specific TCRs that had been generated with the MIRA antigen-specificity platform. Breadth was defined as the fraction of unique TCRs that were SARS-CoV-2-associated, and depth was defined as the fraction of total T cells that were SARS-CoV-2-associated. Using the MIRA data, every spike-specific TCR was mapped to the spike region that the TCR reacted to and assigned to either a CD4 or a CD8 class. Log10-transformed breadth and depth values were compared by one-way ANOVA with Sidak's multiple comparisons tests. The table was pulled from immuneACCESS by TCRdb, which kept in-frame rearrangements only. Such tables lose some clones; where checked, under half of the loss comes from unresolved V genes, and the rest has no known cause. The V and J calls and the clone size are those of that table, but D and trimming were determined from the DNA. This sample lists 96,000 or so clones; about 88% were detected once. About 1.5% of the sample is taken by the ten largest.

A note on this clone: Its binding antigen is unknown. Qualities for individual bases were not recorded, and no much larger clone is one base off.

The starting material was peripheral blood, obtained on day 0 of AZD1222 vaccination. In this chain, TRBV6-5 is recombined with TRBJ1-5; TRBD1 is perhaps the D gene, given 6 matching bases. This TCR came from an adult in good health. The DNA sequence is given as TGTGCCAGCAGGTCCACAGGGCTAAATCAGCCCCAGCATTTT. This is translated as CASRSTGLNQPQHF.